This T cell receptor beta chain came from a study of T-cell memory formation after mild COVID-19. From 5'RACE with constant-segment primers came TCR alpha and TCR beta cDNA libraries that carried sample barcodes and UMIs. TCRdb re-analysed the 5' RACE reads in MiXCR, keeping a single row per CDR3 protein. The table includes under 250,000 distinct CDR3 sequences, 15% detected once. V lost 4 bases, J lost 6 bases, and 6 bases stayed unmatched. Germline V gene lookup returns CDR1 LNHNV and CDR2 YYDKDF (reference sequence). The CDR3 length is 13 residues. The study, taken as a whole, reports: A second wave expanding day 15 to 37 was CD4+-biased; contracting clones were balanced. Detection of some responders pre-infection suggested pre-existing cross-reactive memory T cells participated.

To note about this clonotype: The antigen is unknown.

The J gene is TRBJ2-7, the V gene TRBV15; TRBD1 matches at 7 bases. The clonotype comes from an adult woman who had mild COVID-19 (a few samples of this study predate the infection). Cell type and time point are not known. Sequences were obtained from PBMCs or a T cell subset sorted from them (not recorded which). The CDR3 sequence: CATSNSAGGEQYF. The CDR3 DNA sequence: TGTGCCACCAGCAATAGTGCAGGGGGCGAGCAGTACTTC.